These 24 T cell receptor beta chains were sequenced from one sample in a study of shared clonotypes between healthy human individuals (dated by TCRdb to between 2020 and 2021). Receptor amplification or capture employed the immunoSEQ multiplex PCR assay. Entries here come from immuneACCESS through TCRdb and include only in-frame sequences with V and J called. Some clones fail to appear in such tables; in the studies checked, an unresolved V gene covers under half of the shortfall, and the cause of the remainder is unknown. For this sample there are 2 million to 2.5 million clones; over 85% appear just once. The top ten clonotypes cover under 0.45% of the sample. The sample taken for sequencing was naive CD4+ T cells from PBMCs. In the paper's terms, the cell subset or site label means: CD45RA+ positively selected. The receptor set was obtained from a man aged 18 to 35 in good health. Some clones in this sample may be carry-over from other donors' samples.

The chain couples TRBV7-8 to TRBJ2-5; TRBD2 agrees at 10 bases. V lost 7 bases to trimming and J lost 5 bases; unmatched junction nucleotides: 16. Germline V CDR1 and CDR2: SGHVS, FQNEAQ. The length of the CDR3 is 17 residues. This chain's CDR3 is CASTPGKLAGQQETQYF. The CDR3 region has the DNA TGTGCCAGCACCCCGGGAAAACTAGCGGGACAACAGGAGACCCAGTACTTC.

The V gene is TRBV29-1, the J gene TRBJ1-2; 7 nucleotides match TRBD1. J lost 7 bases, V lost 5 bases, and 13 bases had no gene match. From germline, CDR1 is SQVTM and CDR2 ANQGSEA. The CDR3 sequence is 14 residues long. CDR3 in DNA: TGCAGCGTTACTTCCCCGGGACAGCTATTTGGCTACACCTTC. Protein sequence: CSVTSPGQLFGYTF.

The chain links TRBV18 to TRBJ1-3; D might be TRBD1 (6 bases). There are 14 residues in the CDR3. CDR1 is KGHSH, CDR2 LQKENI, per germline. V lost 4 bases, J lost 7 bases, and 14 bases lay in between. In DNA form, the CDR3 reads TGTGCCAGCTCACGCCGGGACACGGCGAACACCATATATTTT. Translation gives CASSRRDTANTIYF. The full variable domain, rest sourced from reference TRBV18 and TRBJ1-3, is NAGVMQNPRHLVRRRGQEARLRCSPMKGHSHVYWYRQLPEEGLKFMVYLQKENIIDESGMPKERFSAEFPKEGPSILRIQQVVRGDSAAYFCASSRRDTANTIYFGEGSWLTVV.

The V call is TRBV6-6, the J call TRBJ1-2; D call uncertain. The CDR3 has 13 residues. The V and J ends lost 7 bases and 4 bases respectively, with 13 bases between them. CDR1 and CDR2 from the germline V gene are MNHNY and SVGAGI (reference sequence). The CDR3 sequence is CASTPDGIYGYTF. Written as DNA, the CDR3 is TGTGCCAGCACGCCGGACGGCATCTATGGCTACACCTTC.

The chain is built from TRBV5-6 and TRBJ2-1; TRBD2 is a possible D gene (6 bases). This CDR3 is 19 amino acids long. Germline CDR1 SGHDT, CDR2 YYEEEE. V lost 10 bases to trimming and J lost 10 bases, with 39 bases between them. DNA of the CDR3: TGTGCCCCAACCCCCGTTGAGGGCTTTGGGCAGGAGGCAGGGAGGGAGCAGTTCTTC. Amino acid sequence: CAPTPVEGFGQEAGREQFF. Full variable domain (rest looked up from reference TRBV5-6 and TRBJ2-1): DAGVTQSPTHLIKTRGQQVTLRCSPKSGHDTVSWYQQALGQGPQFIFQYYEEEERQRGNFPDRFSGHQFPNYSSELNVNALLLGDSALYLCAPTPVEGFGQEAGREQFFGPGTRLTVL.

The rearrangement uses TRBV30 and TRBJ2-1, with 12 nucleotides matching TRBD1. V lost 1 base to trimming and J lost 3 bases; unmatched junction nucleotides: 10. CDR3 length equals 18 residues. Germline assignment: CDR1 GTSNPN and CDR2 SVGIG (reference sequence). Here the CDR3 reads CAWSAGQGARGLYNEQFF. The CDR3 nucleotides read TGTGCCTGGAGTGCGGGACAGGGGGCTAGGGGCCTCTACAATGAGCAGTTCTTC.

The chain couples TRBV28 to TRBJ1-1, with 12 bases aligning to TRBD1. The CDR3 is made up of 15 amino acids. With 7 bases clipped from V and 0 bases from J, the junction kept 3 bases outside the gene matches. The V gene's germline CDR1 is MDHEN and CDR2 SYDVKM. DNA for the CDR3: TGTGCCAGCACGGGACAGGGGGCTATGAACACTGAAGCTTTCTTT. This encodes CASTGQGAMNTEAFF.

V gene TRBV27 combines with J gene TRBJ2-3; TRBD1 matches 9 bases. CDR1 and CDR2 from the germline V gene are MNHEY and SMNVEV (reference sequence). This CDR3 is 17 amino acids long. V trimming: 5 bases; J trimming: 2 bases; junction bases outside the gene matches: 11. CDR3 bases: TGTGCCAGCAGTACCGCCCCCGGGACAGGGCACACAGATACGCAGTATTTT. It is translated as CASSTAPGTGHTDTQYF.

This rearrangement joins TRBV7-2 to TRBJ2-1; TRBD1 aligns across 8 bases. This CDR3 is 15 amino acids long. Germline V lookup: CDR1 SGHTA, CDR2 FQGNSA. V dropped 1 base and J dropped 4; count of bases not matched to a gene: 3. The CDR3 region has the DNA TGTGCCAGCAGCTTAGAACAGGGGGGATACAATGAGCAGTTCTTC. It yields the protein CASSLEQGGYNEQFF.

As DNA, the CDR3 is TGTGCCAGCAGCCCGGACAGGGGGACCTACGAGCAGTACTTC. It specifies CASSPDRGTYEQYF. J is TRBJ2-7 and V is TRBV7-8, with 10 bases lining up with TRBD1. The CDR3 spans 14 residues. The V and J ends lost 5 bases and 2 bases, in that order; junction bases with no gene match: 3. The germline V gene has CDR1 SGHVS and CDR2 FQNEAQ.

The J gene is TRBJ2-4, the V gene TRBV7-2; 10 bases are shared with TRBD1. Germline loops: CDR1 SGHTA, CDR2 FQGNSA. The CDR3 length is 14 residues. The ends lost 5 bases at V and 8 bases at J; junction bases unmatched: 6. CDR3 nucleotides: TGTGCCAGCAGCCGGGACAGGGGAGGTCACATTCAGTACTTC. Its protein is CASSRDRGGHIQYF.

The CDR3 loop reads CASRGTGGRETQYF. The CDR3 coding sequence is TGTGCCAGCAGAGGGACAGGGGGCCGGGAGACCCAGTACTTC. The rearrangement links TRBV28 to TRBJ2-5; 12 bases fit TRBD1. The germline CDR1 and CDR2 sequences are MDHEN and SYDVKM. The CDR3 covers 14 residues. V lost 6 bases, J lost 5 bases, and 4 bases stayed unmatched.

The chain recombines TRBV28 with TRBJ2-5; tentative D call: TRBD1 (6 bases). Trimming cost V 4 bases and J 0 bases, with 12 bases left between them. From germline, CDR1 is MDHEN and CDR2 SYDVKM. The CDR3 totals 15 residues. For the CDR3, the DNA is TGTGCCAGCAGTTCGAGGACAGAGAACCAAGAGACCCAGTACTTC. The encoded protein is CASSSRTENQETQYF.

The chain has TRBV9 and TRBJ2-2; 15 bases match TRBD2. Germline V gene sequence: CDR1 SGDLS, CDR2 YYNGEE. The CDR3 is 16 amino acids. V trimming: 2 bases; J trimming: 8 bases; junction bases outside the gene matches: 4. The CDR3 spells CASSVGLAGGFGELFF. The CDR3 DNA sequence: TGTGCCAGCAGCGTCGGACTAGCGGGAGGGTTTGGGGAGCTGTTTTTT.

On this clone itself: This sample includes further DNA sequences coding for the same CDR3. This chain links TRBV6-5 with TRBJ2-7, with D possibly TRBD2 on 6 matching bases. The germline gives CDR1 MNHEY, CDR2 SVGAGI. V lost 0 bases, J lost 3 bases, and 12 bases lay in between. The CDR3 has 15 residues. As DNA, the CDR3 is TGTGCCAGCAGTTACTCGAGTAGCGGAAACTACGAGCAGTACTTC. Protein product: CASSYSSSGNYEQYF.

In this sample, this clone turned up once. V is TRBV7-3 and J is TRBJ2-3; 11 nucleotides line up with TRBD2. CDR3 length equals 16 residues. The V gene's germline CDR1 is SGHTA and CDR2 FQGTGA. With V trimmed by 5 bases and J by 1 base, 5 bases remained unmatched. This chain's CDR3 is CASSPFSGGGTDTQYF. DNA of the CDR3: TGTGCCAGCAGCCCCTTTAGCGGGGGGGGCACAGATACGCAGTATTTT.

This sequence joins TRBV6-5 and TRBJ2-5, with 8 bases matching TRBD2. Near its end, the DNA agrees better with TRBJ2-7, so the J call may be wrong. CDR3 size: 15 residues. The V gene's germline CDR1 is MNHEY and CDR2 SVGAGI. CDR3 bases: TGTGCCAGCAGCTTAGGGGGGAGCGGGAGTAACGAGCAGTACTTC. Translating it yields CASSLGGSGSNEQYF.

The rearrangement links TRBV27 to TRBJ2-7; the match to TRBD2 covers 9 bases. J was trimmed by 4 bases and V by 8 bases; bases with no gene match: 12. The CDR3 spans 15 residues. Germline V lookup: CDR1 MNHEY, CDR2 SMNVEV (reference sequence). CDR3 in amino acids: CASRSGAGGLYEQYF. The DNA of the CDR3 is TGTGCCAGCCGCTCTGGGGCGGGAGGGCTATACGAGCAGTACTTC.

The chain employs TRBV14 and TRBJ2-7; maybe TRBD2 (5 bases). Germline CDR1 SGHDN, CDR2 FVKESK. The V gene lost 2 bases and the J gene lost 0 bases, with 26 bases spanning the gap. The CDR3 extends over 20 amino acids. CDR3 region: CASSQRSVHLSVEGSYEQYF. CDR3 DNA: TGTGCCAGCAGCCAAAGATCAGTTCACCTTTCGGTCGAGGGCTCCTACGAGCAGTACTTC.

This chain joins TRBV7-3 and TRBJ2-1, with a tentative D call TRBD2 (5 bases). The germline gives CDR1 SGHTA, CDR2 FQGTGA. V lost 5 bases to trimming and J lost 0 bases, with 14 bases between them. This CDR3 region has 16 residues. The CDR3 reads CASSGGLWSSYNEQFF. Written as DNA, the CDR3 is TGTGCCAGCAGCGGAGGTTTATGGAGCTCCTACAATGAGCAGTTCTTC.

The sample holds one count of this clone. V is TRBV4-3 and J is TRBJ2-1; the D call may be TRBD1 or TRBD2 (9 bases each). CDR1 LGHNA and CDR2 YSLEER come from the germline V gene. The V and J ends lost 0 bases and 9 bases respectively, with 36 bases between them. CDR3 length equals 22 residues. CDR3 coding DNA: TGCGCCAGCAGCCAAGAATTATTGCGATGGACAGGGGTTAGCGGGAGCCGTGGTGAGCAGTTCTTC. It encodes CASSQELLRWTGVSGSRGEQFF.

The rearrangement joins TRBV5-1 to TRBJ2-5; a possible D gene is TRBD1 (5 bases). Trimming removed 4 bases from V and 1 base from J, with 11 bases in between. The CDR3 is made up of 14 amino acids. Germline values: CDR1 SGHRS, CDR2 YFSETQ. The CDR3 DNA reads as TGCGCCAGCAGCCCTGGACACCTCCAAGAGACCCAGTACTTC. Its protein is CASSPGHLQETQYF.

V and J are TRBV25-1 and TRBJ1-1, with no clear D. Germline assignment: CDR1 MGHDK and CDR2 SYGVNS. The CDR3 is 12 amino acids. V was cut by 5 bases and J by 9 bases, with 13 bases left in between. The CDR3 protein is CASSKGGPKAFF. For the CDR3, the DNA is TGTGCCAGCAGTAAGGGAGGACCTAAAGCTTTCTTT.

Worth noting for this clone: Other DNA sequences from this sample encode an identical CDR3 as well. The rearrangement links TRBV11-2 to TRBJ1-2; D is undetermined. The V gene lost 0 bases and the J gene lost 2 bases, with 10 bases spanning the gap. Germline CDR1 reads SGHAT; CDR2 reads FQNNGV. CDR3 length: 15 amino acids. CDR3 region: CASSLDRNPNYGYTF. CDR3 bases: TGTGCCAGCAGCTTAGACAGGAACCCCAACTATGGCTACACCTTC. Based on the CDR3 plus reference TRBV11-2 and TRBJ1-2, the full variable domain is EAGVAQSPRYKIIEKRQSVAFWCNPISGHATLYWYQQILGQGPKLLIQFQNNGVVDDSQLPKDRFSAERLKGVDSTLKIQPAKLEDSAVYLCASSLDRNPNYGYTFGSGTRLTVV.